This T cell receptor beta chain was captured in a study of T cell changes during pregnancy in multiple sclerosis. TCRdb's table, derived via immunoSEQ multiplex PCR, lists solely in-frame clones and lacks some. This sample has about 69,000 clones; approximately 92% occur once, and the top ten carry around 2%. The CDR3 length is 13 residues. In germline, CDR1 is MNHEY, CDR2 SVGAGI. The V end was cut by 11 bases, the J end by 0 bases, with 13 bases between. The sample was peripheral blood, taken in the third trimester of pregnancy. The receptor was isolated from a female donor in good health, enrolled as a control in a pregnancy study. This rearrangement joins TRBV6-5 to TRBJ1-1, with D possibly TRBD1 on 5 matching bases. The CDR3 region is CASKRGVNTEAFF. The CDR3 DNA reads TGTGCCTCAAAGCGGGGCGTGAACACTGAAGCTTTCTTT.